In its sample, the clone carrying this TCR beta chain was seen a few times. Antigen specificity is unknown. Trimming took 4 bases from V and 0 from J, leaving 15 bases between them. This CDR3 has 16 residues. Germline CDR1 and CDR2: SGHVS and FNYEAQ. Clones were sequenced by immunoSEQ multiplex PCR, and TCRdb holds only the in-frame ones, with some missing. This sample carries fewer than 150,000 clones, roughly nine tenths of them seen once, and the ten largest clones take over 8%. The data stem from a study of T cell responses to AZD1222 COVID-19 vaccine. Findings and caveats of the study: Nearly half of spike-specific TCRs reportedly target variant regions that are unmutated in the B.1.351 and B.1.1.7 variants. No day 14 peak samples; only post-peak repertoires were characterized. Spike as a whole was targeted by vaccine-associated CD4 TCRs, dominant at 160-218 and 743-854. White British ancestry dominated among donors, who included more females, and clonal diversity was possibly underestimated.

This specimen consisted of peripheral blood, obtained 28 days after the second AZD1222 dose. The TCR sequence derives from an adult who received the AZD1222 COVID-19 vaccine. The chain uses TRBV7-6 and TRBJ1-1, with a possible D match to TRBD1 (5 bases). In DNA, the CDR3 is TGTGCCAGCAGCTCCCCCGGAGGGGCTATGAACACTGAAGCTTTCTTT. Protein sequence: CASSSPGGAMNTEAFF.